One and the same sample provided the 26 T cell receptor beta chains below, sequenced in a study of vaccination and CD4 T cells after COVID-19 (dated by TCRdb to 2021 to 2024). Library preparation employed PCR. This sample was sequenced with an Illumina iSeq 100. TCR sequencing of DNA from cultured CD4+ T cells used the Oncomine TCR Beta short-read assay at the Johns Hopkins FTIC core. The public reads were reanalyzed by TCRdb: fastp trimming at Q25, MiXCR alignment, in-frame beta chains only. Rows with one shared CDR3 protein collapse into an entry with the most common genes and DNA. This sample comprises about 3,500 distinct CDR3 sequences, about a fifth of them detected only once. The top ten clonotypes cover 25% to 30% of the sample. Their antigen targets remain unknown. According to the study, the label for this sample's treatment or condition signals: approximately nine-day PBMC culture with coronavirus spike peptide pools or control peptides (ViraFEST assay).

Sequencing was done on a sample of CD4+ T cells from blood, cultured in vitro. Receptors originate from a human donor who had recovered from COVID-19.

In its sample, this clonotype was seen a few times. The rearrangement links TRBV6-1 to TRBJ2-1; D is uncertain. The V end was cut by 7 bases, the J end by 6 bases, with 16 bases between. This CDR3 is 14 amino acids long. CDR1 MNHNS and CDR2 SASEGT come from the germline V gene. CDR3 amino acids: CASIKPGSSNEQFF. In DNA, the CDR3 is TGTGCCAGCATCAAGCCCGGTAGCTCCAATGAGCAGTTCTTC.

The CDR3 here is CASSINGQGPSNYGYTF. The CDR3 DNA reads TGTGCCAGTAGTATAAATGGACAGGGACCTTCTAACTATGGCTACACCTTC. The chain recombines TRBV19 with TRBJ1-2; 8 positions agree with TRBD1. The CDR3 loop spans 17 amino acids. Germline V gives CDR1 LNHDA, CDR2 SQIVND (reference sequence). Germline trimming cut 2 bases from V and 0 bases from J; bases unmatched to any gene: 8.

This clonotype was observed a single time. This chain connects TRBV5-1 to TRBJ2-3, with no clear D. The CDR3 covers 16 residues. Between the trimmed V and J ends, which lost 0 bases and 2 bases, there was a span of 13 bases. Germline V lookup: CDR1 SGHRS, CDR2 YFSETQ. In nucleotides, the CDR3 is TGCGCCAGCAGCTTGGCGGTGGCAGAAGCCACAGATACGCAGTATTTT. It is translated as CASSLAVAEATDTQYF.

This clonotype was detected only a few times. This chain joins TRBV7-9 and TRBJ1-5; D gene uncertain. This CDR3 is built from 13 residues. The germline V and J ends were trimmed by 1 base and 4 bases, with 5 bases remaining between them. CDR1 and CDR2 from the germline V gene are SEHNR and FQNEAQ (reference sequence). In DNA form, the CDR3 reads TGTGCCAGCAGCTTAGGCCCAAATCAGCCCCAGCATTTT. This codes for CASSLGPNQPQHF. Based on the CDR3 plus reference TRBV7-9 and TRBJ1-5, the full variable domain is DTGVSQNPRHKITKRGQNVTFRCDPISEHNRLYWYRQTLGQGPEFLTYFQNEAQLEKSRLLSDRFSAERPKGSFSTLEIQRTEQGDSAMYLCASSLGPNQPQHFGDGTRLSIL.

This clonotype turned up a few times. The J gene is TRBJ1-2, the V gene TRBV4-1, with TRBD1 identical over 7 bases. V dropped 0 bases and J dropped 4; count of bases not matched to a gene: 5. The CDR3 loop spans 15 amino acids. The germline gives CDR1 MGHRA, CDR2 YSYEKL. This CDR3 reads CASSQEARGVYGYTF. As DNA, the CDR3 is TGCGCCAGCAGCCAAGAAGCCAGGGGGGTCTATGGCTACACCTTC.

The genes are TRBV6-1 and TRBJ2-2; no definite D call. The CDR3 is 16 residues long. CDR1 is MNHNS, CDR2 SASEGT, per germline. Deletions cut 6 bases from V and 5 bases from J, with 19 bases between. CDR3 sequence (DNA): TGTGCCAGCAGCCCTTCAATAGGGTTTTTGACCGGGGAGCTGTTTTTT. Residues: CASSPSIGFLTGELFF.

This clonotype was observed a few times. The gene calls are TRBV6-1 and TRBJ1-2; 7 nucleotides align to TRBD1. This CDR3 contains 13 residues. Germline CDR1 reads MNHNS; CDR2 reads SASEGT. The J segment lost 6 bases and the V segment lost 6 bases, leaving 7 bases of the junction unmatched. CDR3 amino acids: CASRVAGGNGYTF. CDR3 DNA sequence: TGTGCCAGCAGAGTTGCAGGGGGGAATGGCTACACCTTC.

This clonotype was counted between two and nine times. DNA for the CDR3: TGTGCCAGCAGCCCACTACCTACAGGGGCGAGGGCCACTGAAGCTTTCTTT. Its translation is CASSPLPTGARATEAFF. This chain joins TRBV3-1 and TRBJ1-1; 7 bases agree with TRBD1. The germline CDR1 and CDR2 sequences are LGHDT and YNNKEL (reference sequence). The CDR3 has 17 amino acids. The junction had 15 bases not matched to a gene; V was cut back by 4 bases and J by 4 bases.

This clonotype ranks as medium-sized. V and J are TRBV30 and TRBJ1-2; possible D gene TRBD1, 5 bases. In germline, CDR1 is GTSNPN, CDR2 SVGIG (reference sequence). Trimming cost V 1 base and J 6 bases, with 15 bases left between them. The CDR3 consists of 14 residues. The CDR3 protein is CAWSGGTNRDGYTF. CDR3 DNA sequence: TGTGCCTGGAGTGGAGGGACTAATCGGGATGGCTACACCTTC.

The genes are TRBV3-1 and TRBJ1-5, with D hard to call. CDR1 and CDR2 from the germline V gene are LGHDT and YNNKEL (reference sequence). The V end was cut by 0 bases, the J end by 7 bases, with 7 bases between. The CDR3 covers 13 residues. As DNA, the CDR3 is TGTGCCAGCAGCCAAGATCGAGGCCAGCCCCAGCATTTT. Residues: CASSQDRGQPQHF.

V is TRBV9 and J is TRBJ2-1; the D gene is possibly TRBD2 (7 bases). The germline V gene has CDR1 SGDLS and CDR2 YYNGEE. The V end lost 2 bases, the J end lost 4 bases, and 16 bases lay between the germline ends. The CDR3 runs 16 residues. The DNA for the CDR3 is TGTGCCAGCAGCGTTGGGGGGCGGGGGAGATACAATGAGCAGTTCTTC. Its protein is CASSVGGRGRYNEQFF.

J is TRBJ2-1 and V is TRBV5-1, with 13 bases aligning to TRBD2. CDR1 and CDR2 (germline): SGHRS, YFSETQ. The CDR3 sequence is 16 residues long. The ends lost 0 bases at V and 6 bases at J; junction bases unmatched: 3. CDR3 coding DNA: TGCGCCAGCAGCTTGGCTACTAGCGGGAGGGGCAATGAGCAGTTCTTC. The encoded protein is CASSLATSGRGNEQFF.

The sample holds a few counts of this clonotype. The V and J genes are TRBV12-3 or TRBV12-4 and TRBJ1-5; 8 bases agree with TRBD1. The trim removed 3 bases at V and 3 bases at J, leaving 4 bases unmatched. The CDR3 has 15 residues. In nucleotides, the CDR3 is TGTGCCAGCAGTTTGTGGGACAGGACCAATCAGCCCCAGCATTTT. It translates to CASSLWDRTNQPQHF.

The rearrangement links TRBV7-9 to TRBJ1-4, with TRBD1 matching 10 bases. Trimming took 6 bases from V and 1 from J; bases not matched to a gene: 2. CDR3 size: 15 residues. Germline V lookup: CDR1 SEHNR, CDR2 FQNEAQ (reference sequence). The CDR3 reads CASSRDRGTNEKLFF. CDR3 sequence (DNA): TGTGCCAGCAGTCGGGACAGGGGAACTAATGAAAAACTGTTTTTT.

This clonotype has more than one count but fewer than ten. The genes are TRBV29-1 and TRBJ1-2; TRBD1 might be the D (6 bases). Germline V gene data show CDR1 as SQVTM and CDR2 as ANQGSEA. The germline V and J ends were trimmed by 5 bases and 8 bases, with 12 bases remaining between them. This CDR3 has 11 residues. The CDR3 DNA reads TGCAGCGTTCTACAGGGCCGCGGCTACACCTTC. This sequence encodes CSVLQGRGYTF.

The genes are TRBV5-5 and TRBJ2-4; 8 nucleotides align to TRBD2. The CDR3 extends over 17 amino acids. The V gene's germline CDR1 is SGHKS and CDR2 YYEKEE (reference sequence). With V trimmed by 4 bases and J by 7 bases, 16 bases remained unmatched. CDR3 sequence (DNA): TGTGCCAGCAGCCCCCCCGGTGCGGGGGGCGGTGGGAACATTCAGTACTTC. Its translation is CASSPPGAGGGGNIQYF. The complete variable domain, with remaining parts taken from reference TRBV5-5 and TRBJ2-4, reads DAGVTQSPTHLIKTRGQQVTLRCSPISGHKSVSWYQQVLGQGPQFIFQYYEKEERGRGNFPDRFSARQFPNYSSELNVNALLLGDSALYLCASSPPGAGGGGNIQYFGAGTRLSVL.

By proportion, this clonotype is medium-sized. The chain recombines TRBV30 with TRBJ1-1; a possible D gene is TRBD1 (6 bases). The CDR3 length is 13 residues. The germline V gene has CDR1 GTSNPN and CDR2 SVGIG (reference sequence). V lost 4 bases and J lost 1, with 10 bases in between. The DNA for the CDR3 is TGTGCCTGGAACTTACAGGGGAACACTGAAGCTTTCTTT. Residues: CAWNLQGNTEAFF. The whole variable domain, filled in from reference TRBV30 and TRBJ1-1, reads SQTIHQWPATLVQPVGSPLSLECTVEGTSNPNLYWYRQAAGRGLQLLFYSVGIGQISSEVPQNLSASRPQDRQFILSSKKLLLSDSGFYLCAWNLQGNTEAFFGQGTRLTVV.

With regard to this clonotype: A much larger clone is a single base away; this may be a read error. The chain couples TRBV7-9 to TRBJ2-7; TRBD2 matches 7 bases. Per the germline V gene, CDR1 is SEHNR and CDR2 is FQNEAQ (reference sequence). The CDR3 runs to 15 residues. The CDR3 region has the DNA TGTGCCAGCAGCTGGGACCTACGAGGGGACTACGGGCAGTACTTC. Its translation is CASSWDLRGDYGQYF.

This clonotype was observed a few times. Written as DNA, the CDR3 is TGTGCCAGCAGCGCGGGGACGGCCAAGGGGTCACCCCTCCACTTT. As protein: CASSAGTAKGSPLHF. The chain couples TRBV7-9 to TRBJ1-6; possibly TRBD1 for D (5 bases). The CDR3 length is 15 residues. The V end was cut by 5 bases, the J end by 10 bases, with 18 bases between. CDR1 is SEHNR, CDR2 FQNEAQ, per germline (reference sequence). The variable domain in full, with the rest retrieved from reference TRBV7-9 and TRBJ1-6, is DTGVSQNPRHKITKRGQNVTFRCDPISEHNRLYWYRQTLGQGPEFLTYFQNEAQLEKSRLLSDRFSAERPKGSFSTLEIQRTEQGDSAMYLCASSAGTAKGSPLHFGNGTRLTVT.

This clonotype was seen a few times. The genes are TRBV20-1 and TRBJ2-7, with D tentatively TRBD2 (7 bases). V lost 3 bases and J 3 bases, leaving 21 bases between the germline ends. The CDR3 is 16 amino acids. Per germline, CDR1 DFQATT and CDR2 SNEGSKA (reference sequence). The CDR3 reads CSASIRGGGRNYEQYF. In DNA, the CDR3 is TGCAGTGCTAGTATACGTGGCGGGGGCCGAAACTACGAGCAGTACTTC.

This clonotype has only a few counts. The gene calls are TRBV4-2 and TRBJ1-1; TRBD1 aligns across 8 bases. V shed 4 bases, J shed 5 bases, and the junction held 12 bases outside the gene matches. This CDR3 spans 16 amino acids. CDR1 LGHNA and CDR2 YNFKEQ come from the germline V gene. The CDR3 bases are TGTGCCAGCAGCCCGGATGGCAGGGGGCGCAGGACTGAAGCTTTCTTT. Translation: CASSPDGRGRRTEAFF.

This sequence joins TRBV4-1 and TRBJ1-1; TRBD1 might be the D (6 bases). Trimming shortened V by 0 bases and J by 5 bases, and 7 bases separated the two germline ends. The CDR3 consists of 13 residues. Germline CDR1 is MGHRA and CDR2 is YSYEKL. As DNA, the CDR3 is TGCGCCAGCAGCCAAGATACAGGGACTGAAGCTTTCTTT. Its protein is CASSQDTGTEAFF.

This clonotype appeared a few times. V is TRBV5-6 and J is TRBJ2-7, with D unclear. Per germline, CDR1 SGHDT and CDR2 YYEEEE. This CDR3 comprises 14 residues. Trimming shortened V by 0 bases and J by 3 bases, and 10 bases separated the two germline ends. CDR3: CASSLGGYSYEQYF. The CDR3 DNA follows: TGTGCCAGCAGCTTGGGTGGGTATAGCTACGAGCAGTACTTC.

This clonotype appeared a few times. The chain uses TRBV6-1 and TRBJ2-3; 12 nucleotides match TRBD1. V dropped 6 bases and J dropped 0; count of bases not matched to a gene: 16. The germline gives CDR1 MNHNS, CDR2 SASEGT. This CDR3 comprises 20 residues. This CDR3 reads CASRHDSGTGGAASTDTQYF. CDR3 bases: TGTGCCAGCAGGCACGACTCCGGGACAGGGGGCGCGGCTAGCACAGATACGCAGTATTTT.

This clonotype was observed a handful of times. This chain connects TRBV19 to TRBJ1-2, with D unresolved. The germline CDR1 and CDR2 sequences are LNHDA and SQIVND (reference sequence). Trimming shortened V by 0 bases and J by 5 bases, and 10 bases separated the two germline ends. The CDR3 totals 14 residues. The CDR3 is CASSIDRTVYGYTF. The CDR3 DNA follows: TGTGCCAGTAGTATAGATCGTACAGTTTATGGCTACACCTTC.

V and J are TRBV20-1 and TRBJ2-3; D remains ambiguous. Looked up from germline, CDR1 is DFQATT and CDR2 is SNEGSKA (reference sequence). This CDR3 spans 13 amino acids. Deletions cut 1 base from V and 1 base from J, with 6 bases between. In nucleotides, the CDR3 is TGCAGTGCTAGAGTAGTGGGCACAGATACGCAGTATTTT. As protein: CSARVVGTDTQYF.